The 19 T cell receptor beta chains reported below all come from one sample, sequenced in a study of chemoradiotherapy in HPV16-positive cancers. The data were produced by immunoSEQ multiplex PCR, yet TCRdb's version contains in-frame clones alone and is incomplete. Seen here are under 8,500 clones, 70% to 90% observed once, and the top ten hold 11% to 15%. Sequenced here: blood, sampled from a patient who underwent chemoradiotherapy. These receptors all come from a human donor with HPV-associated anogenital cancer.

This chain connects TRBV29-1 to TRBJ1-6, with D perhaps TRBD1 (5 bases). The ends were cut back, 2 bases at V and 10 bases at J, with 12 bases in the middle. There are 13 residues in the CDR3. Germline loops: CDR1 SQVTM, CDR2 ANQGSEA. Written as DNA, the CDR3 is TGCAGCGTTGAAATCGGGGGGAACTCACCCCTCCACTTT. This gives the protein CSVEIGGNSPLHF.

The chain uses TRBV4-1 and TRBJ2-3, with 11 bases fitting TRBD2. The germline CDR1 and CDR2 sequences are MGHRA and YSYEKL. The CDR3 sequence is 16 residues long. The J segment lost 6 bases and the V segment lost 4 bases, leaving 9 bases of the junction unmatched. The CDR3 sequence: CASSPGLAGALDTQYF. CDR3 DNA: TGCGCCAGCAGCCCCGGACTAGCGGGCGCCCTTGATACGCAGTATTTT.

The gene calls are TRBV5-1 and TRBJ2-1; 8 nucleotides match TRBD1. The CDR3 runs to 16 residues. V lost 0 bases and J lost 6; bases outside the gene matches: 8. Germline CDR1 reads SGHRS; CDR2 reads YFSETQ. CDR3 in amino acids: CASSLALTGATNEQFF. CDR3 nucleotide sequence: TGCGCCAGCAGCTTGGCTCTGACAGGGGCGACCAATGAGCAGTTCTTC.

The rearrangement uses TRBV5-4 and TRBJ2-3; D might be TRBD1 (7 bases). CDR3 length equals 13 residues. V lost 4 bases and J 3 bases, leaving 9 bases between the germline ends. Germline CDR1 and CDR2: SGHNT and YYREEE (reference sequence). CDR3 coding DNA: TGTGCCAGCAGCCAGGGGGGTACAGATACGCAGTATTTT. It codes for CASSQGGTDTQYF.

V usage is TRBV5-1 and J usage is TRBJ1-3; 8 nucleotides align to TRBD1. The junction had 10 bases not matched to a gene; V was cut back by 0 bases and J by 2 bases. Germline CDR1 is SGHRS and CDR2 is YFSETQ. The CDR3 loop spans 18 amino acids. The CDR3 DNA is TGCGCCAGCAGCTTGGTTCCATTACAGGGGGATGCTGGAAACACCATATATTTT. Translating gives CASSLVPLQGDAGNTIYF.

Details on this clone: One end of the junction does not line up with germline, which may come from a read error. The gene calls are TRBV27 and TRBJ2-5; 7 positions agree with TRBD2. Germline CDR1 MNHEY, CDR2 SMNVEV (reference sequence). The CDR3 extends over 17 amino acids. The CDR3 reads CASSSHIEVADGGTRYF. CDR3 coding DNA: TGTGCCAGCAGTTCCCATATTGAGGTGGCGGACGGGGGGACCCGGTACTTC.

This chain uses TRBV4-3 with TRBJ1-2; D perhaps matches TRBD1 (5 bases). The V gene lost 0 bases and the J gene lost 3 bases, with 14 bases spanning the gap. The CDR3 is made up of 16 amino acids. Germline CDR1 is LGHNA and CDR2 is YSLEER. As DNA, the CDR3 is TGCGCCAGCAGCCAAGAAGCCCGGGGGGGGGACTATGGCTACACCTTC. It specifies CASSQEARGGDYGYTF.

The chain couples TRBV5-8 to TRBJ1-2, with D perhaps matching TRBD1 (6 bases). Germline CDR1 SGHTS, CDR2 YDEGEE. The CDR3 is made up of 16 amino acids. Between the trimmed V and J ends, which lost 0 bases and 3 bases, there was a span of 15 bases. CDR3 bases: TGTGCCAGCAGCTTGGCTGGCACAGGGAGTTACTATGGCTACACCTTC. Its translation: CASSLAGTGSYYGYTF.

The rearrangement joins TRBV9 to TRBJ2-5; TRBD2 matches 11 bases. The CDR3 totals 16 residues. V shed 2 bases, J shed 4 bases, and the junction held 7 bases outside the gene matches. CDR1 is SGDLS and CDR2 is YYNGEE in the germline V gene. CDR3 sequence (DNA): TGTGCCAGCAGCGTGCCCACTCTAGCGGGGGGAGAGACCCAGTACTTC. Translated, it gives CASSVPTLAGGETQYF.

This chain joins TRBV25-1 and TRBJ1-2; TRBD1 might be the D (5 bases). Germline V gene data show CDR1 as MGHDK and CDR2 as SYGVNS. V lost 8 bases and J 3 bases, leaving 10 bases between the germline ends. This CDR3 spans 12 amino acids. For the CDR3, the DNA is TGTGCCAGCCTCCCGGGGGACTATGGCTACACCTTC. It encodes CASLPGDYGYTF.

The chain is built from TRBV6-6 and TRBJ1-5; TRBD1 matches 7 bases. The V gene end was trimmed by 7 bases and the J gene end by 1 base; junction bases not matched to a gene: 4. This CDR3 contains 14 residues. CDR1 and CDR2 from the germline V gene are MNHNY and SVGAGI (reference sequence). CDR3 residues: CASNNRGSNQPQHF. CDR3 sequence (DNA): TGTGCCAGCAATAACAGGGGAAGCAATCAGCCCCAGCATTTT.

The gene calls are TRBV14 and TRBJ2-7; TRBD2 aligns across 10 bases. There are 14 residues in the CDR3. The V segment lost 6 bases and the J segment 3 bases; nucleotides outside the gene matches: 5. CDR1 is SGHDN and CDR2 is FVKESK in the germline V gene. CDR3 in amino acids: CASSLAGGLYEQYF. CDR3 nucleotide sequence: TGTGCCAGCAGTTTAGCGGGGGGCCTCTACGAGCAGTACTTC.

The chain links TRBV7-2 to TRBJ1-6; D uncertain. Germline V gene data show CDR1 as SGHTA and CDR2 as FQGNSA. V was shortened by 5 bases and J by 7 bases, with 12 bases between the two germline ends. The CDR3 has 14 amino acids. Here the CDR3 DNA reads TGTGCCAGCAGCCCGGCCGGAACCAATTCACCCCTCCACTTT. Its protein product is CASSPAGTNSPLHF.

V gene TRBV4-1 combines with J gene TRBJ1-2; 10 nucleotides match TRBD1. This CDR3 contains 16 residues. CDR1 and CDR2 from the germline V gene are MGHRA and YSYEKL. V was clipped by 2 bases and J by 8 bases; unmatched bases: 11. CDR3 nucleotides: TGCGCCAGCAGCCAATCTTATACCGGGACAGGGGCGGGCTACACCTTC. It is translated as CASSQSYTGTGAGYTF.

The J gene is TRBJ1-2, the V gene TRBV6-6; 8 bases line up with TRBD1. The ends lost 9 bases at V and 0 bases at J; junction bases unmatched: 6. The CDR3 runs to 14 residues. The germline CDR1 and CDR2 sequences are MNHNY and SVGAGI (reference sequence). Written as DNA, the CDR3 is TGTGCCAGTGACAGGGGTACGTCTAACTATGGCTACACCTTC. Translating gives CASDRGTSNYGYTF.

V gene TRBV6-1 combines with J gene TRBJ1-5; D might be TRBD1 (5 bases). The V gene's germline CDR1 is MNHNS and CDR2 SASEGT. V was shortened by 2 bases and J by 2 bases, with 10 bases between the two germline ends. The CDR3 totals 15 residues. The CDR3 DNA follows: TGTGCCAGCAGTGAAATGGACATTCGCAATCAGCCCCAGCATTTT. As protein: CASSEMDIRNQPQHF.

The chain carries TRBV13 and TRBJ2-1; 12 bases agree with TRBD2. This CDR3 contains 14 residues. The V gene's germline CDR1 is PRHDT and CDR2 FYEKMQ (reference sequence). The V and J ends lost 5 bases and 7 bases, in that order; junction bases with no gene match: 3. CDR3 bases: TGTGCCAGCAGCATGACTAGCGGGGGAAATGAGCAGTTCTTC. It translates to CASSMTSGGNEQFF.

In nucleotides, the CDR3 is TGTGCCTGGAGTACATTGGTTACTGAAGCTTTCTTT. Translated: CAWSTLVTEAFF. V usage is TRBV30 and J usage is TRBJ1-1, with D unclear. The CDR3 contains 12 residues. V dropped 2 bases and J dropped 5 bases, with 9 bases sitting between them. CDR1 GTSNPN and CDR2 SVGIG come from the germline V gene (reference sequence).

This clone was observed a handful of times. The genes are TRBV6-6 and TRBJ2-6; possible D gene TRBD2, 5 bases. The germline V gene encodes CDR1 MNHNY and CDR2 SVGAGI (reference sequence). There are 14 residues in the CDR3. The V gene lost 7 bases and the J gene lost 0 bases, with 7 bases spanning the gap. The CDR3 DNA follows: TGTGCCAGCACAGGACTCTCTGGGGCCAACGTCCTGACTTTC. Its translation: CASTGLSGANVLTF.